This T cell receptor beta chain was obtained from a study of cytomegalovirus exposure and HLA in healthy donors. General study findings and limits: Most TCR beta V segments were productive about 87% or about 30% of the time in an earlier analysis.

This CDR3 spans 18 amino acids. V lost 9 bases to trimming and J lost 2 bases, with 26 bases between them. The V gene's germline CDR1 is LNHDA and CDR2 SQIVND (reference sequence). A multiplex PCR was run with 60 Vbeta primers and 13 Jbeta primers. Sequenced by immunoSEQ multiplex PCR; TCRdb stores in-frame clones only, minus some. The sample is made up of 150,000 to 200,000 clones, and the top ten hold 5.5% to 7.5% of it. Comments on this clone: Its target is unknown.

The genes are TRBV19 and TRBJ2-4; the D gene is possibly TRBD1 (5 bases). The receptor was isolated from a man aged 25 to 45 in good health and CMV-seronegative. Sequenced input: PBMCs. Here the CDR3 DNA reads TGTGCCAGCAATTATAGGGCCCAACAGGAGTTTACCAAAAACATTCAGTACTTC. This codes for CASNYRAQQEFTKNIQYF.